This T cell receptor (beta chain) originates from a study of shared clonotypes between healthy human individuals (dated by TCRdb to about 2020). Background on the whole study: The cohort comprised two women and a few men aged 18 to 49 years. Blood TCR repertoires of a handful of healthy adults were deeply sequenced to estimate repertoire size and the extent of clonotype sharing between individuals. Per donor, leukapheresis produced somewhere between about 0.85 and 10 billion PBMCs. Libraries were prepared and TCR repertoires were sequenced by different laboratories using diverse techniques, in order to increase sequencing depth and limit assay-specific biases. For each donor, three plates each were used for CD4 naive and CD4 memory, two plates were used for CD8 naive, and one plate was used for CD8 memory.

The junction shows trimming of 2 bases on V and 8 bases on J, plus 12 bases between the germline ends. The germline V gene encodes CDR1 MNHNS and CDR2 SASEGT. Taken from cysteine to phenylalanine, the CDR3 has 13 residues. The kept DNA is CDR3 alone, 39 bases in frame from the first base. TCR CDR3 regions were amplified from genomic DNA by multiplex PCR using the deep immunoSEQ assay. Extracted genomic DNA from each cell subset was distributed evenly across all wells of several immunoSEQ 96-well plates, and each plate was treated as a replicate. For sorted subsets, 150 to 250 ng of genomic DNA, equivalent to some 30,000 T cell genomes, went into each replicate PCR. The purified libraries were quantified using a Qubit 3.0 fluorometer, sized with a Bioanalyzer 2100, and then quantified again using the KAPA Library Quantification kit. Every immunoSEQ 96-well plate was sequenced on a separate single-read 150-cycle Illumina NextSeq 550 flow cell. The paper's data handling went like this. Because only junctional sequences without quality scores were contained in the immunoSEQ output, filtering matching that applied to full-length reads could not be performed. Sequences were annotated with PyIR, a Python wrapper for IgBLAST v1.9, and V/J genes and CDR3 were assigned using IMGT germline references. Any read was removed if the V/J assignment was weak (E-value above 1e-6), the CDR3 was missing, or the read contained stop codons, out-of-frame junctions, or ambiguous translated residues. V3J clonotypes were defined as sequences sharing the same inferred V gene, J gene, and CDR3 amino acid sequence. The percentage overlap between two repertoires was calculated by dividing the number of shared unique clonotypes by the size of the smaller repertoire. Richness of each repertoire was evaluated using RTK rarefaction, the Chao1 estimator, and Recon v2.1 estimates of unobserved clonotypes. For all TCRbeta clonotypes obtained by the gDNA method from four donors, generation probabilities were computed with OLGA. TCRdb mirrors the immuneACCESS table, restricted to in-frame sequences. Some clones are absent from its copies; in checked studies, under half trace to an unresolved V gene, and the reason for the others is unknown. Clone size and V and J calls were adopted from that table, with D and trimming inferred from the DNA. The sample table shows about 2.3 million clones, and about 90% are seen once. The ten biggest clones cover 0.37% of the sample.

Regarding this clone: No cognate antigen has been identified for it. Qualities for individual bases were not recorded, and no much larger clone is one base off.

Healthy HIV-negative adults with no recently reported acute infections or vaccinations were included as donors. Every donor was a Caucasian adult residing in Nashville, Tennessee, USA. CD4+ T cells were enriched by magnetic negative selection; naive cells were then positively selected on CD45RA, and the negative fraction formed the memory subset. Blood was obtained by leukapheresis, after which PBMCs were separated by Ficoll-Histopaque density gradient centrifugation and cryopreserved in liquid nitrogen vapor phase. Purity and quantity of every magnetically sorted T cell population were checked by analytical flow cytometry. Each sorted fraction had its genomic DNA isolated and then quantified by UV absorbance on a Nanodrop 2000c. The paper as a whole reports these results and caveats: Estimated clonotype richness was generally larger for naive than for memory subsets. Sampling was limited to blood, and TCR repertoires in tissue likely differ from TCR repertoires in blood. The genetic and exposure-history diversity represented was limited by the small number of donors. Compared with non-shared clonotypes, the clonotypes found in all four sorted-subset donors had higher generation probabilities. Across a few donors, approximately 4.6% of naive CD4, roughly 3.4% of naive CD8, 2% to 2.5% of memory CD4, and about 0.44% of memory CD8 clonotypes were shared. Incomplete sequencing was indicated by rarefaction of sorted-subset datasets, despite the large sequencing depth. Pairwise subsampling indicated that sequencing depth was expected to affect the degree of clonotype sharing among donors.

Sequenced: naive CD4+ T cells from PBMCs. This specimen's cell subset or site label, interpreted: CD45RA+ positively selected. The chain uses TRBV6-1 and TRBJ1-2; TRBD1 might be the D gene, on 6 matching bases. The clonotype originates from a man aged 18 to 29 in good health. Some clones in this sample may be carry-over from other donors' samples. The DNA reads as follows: TGTGCCAGCAGTGAAACTCCAGGGGTGGGCTACACCTTC. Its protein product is CASSETPGVGYTF.